The present TCR beta chain was sequenced within a study of beta chain features in type 1 diabetes. Study as a whole: Healthy donors, compared against patients, showed similar age, gender and cell yields.

cDNA synthesis used the whole RNA isolate, giving expressed TCRB sequences. Generated by immunoSEQ multiplex PCR, the TCRdb table keeps only in-frame clones and is missing some. There are roughly 450,000 clones in the sample; roughly an eighth occur only once, and approximately 0.045% lies in the top ten. With respect to this clone: The antigen is undetermined.

The CDR3 length is 15 residues. Trimming took off 3 bases at V and 0 bases at J, with 10 bases between the two ends. Germline V gives CDR1 LGHNA, CDR2 YSLEER. Whole-study findings and limits: Type 1 diabetes patients had VDJ junctions that carried fewer insertions and more deletions. The study notes PCR might favor shorter templates equally in patients and controls.

Based on CD45RO/CCR7/CD25/CD127/CD95/CD27, CD4+ regulatory, stem cell-like memory, naive and central memory cells were sorted. The source is a young woman in good health. The chain employs TRBV4-3 and TRBJ2-3, with D possibly matching TRBD1 (5 bases). The sequenced material came from naive CD4+ T cells from blood. The CDR3: CASSQDIPSTDTQYF. CDR3 sequence (DNA): TGCGCCAGCAGCCAGGACATCCCTAGCACAGATACGCAGTATTTT.